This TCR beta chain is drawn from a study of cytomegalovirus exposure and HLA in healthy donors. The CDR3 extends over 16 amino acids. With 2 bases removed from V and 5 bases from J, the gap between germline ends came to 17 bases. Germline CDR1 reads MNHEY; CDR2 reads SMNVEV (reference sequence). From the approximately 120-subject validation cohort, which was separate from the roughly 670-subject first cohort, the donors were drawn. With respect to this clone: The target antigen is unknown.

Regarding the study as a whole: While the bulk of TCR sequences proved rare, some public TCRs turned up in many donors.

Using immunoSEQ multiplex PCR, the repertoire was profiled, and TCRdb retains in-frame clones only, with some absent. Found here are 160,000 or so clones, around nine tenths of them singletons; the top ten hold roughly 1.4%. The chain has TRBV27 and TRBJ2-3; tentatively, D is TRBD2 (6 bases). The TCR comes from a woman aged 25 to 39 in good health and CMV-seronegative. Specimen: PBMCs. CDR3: CASSLVARGIGDTQYF. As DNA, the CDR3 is TGTGCCAGCAGTTTAGTCGCCCGGGGGATAGGAGATACGCAGTATTTT.